The 7 T cell receptor beta chains presented below share a single source sample, sequenced in a study of blood T cell repertoires in COVID-19. Libraries were prepared by immunoSEQ multiplex PCR; TCRdb keeps only in-frame clonotypes and omits some of them. The sample includes around 67,000 clones, about 83% of them seen just once. Sequenced sample: peripheral blood. The receptor source for this set is a man between 65 and 80 years old with acute or convalescent COVID-19.

The J gene is TRBJ1-2, the V gene TRBV6-1; unclear D gene. V shed 0 bases and J shed 13 bases, with 15 bases lying between them. This CDR3 is 13 amino acids long. The V gene's germline CDR1 is MNHNS and CDR2 SASEGT. CDR3 DNA: TGTGCCAGCAGTGAAGCGCTCAGGCTCGCCCTCACCTTC. Translated: CASSEALRLALTF.

The chain is built from TRBV7-2 and TRBJ1-5; TRBD1 aligns across 8 bases. The germline V gene has CDR1 SGHTA and CDR2 FQGNSA. Trimming took 6 bases from V and 3 from J; bases not matched to a gene: 1. CDR3 length: 13 amino acids. CDR3 residues: CASRTGANQPQHF. In nucleotides, the CDR3 is TGTGCCAGCAGGACAGGGGCCAATCAGCCCCAGCATTTT.

The CDR3 is CASSTVGIGTGTEAFF. The CDR3, as DNA: TGTGCCAGCAGCACCGTAGGCATCGGGACAGGCACTGAAGCTTTCTTT. This rearrangement joins TRBV9 to TRBJ1-1, with 8 bases lining up with TRBD1. The J segment lost 4 bases and the V segment lost 4 bases, leaving 12 bases of the junction unmatched. Germline CDR1 and CDR2: SGDLS and YYNGEE. CDR3 length equals 16 residues.

The chain combines TRBV6-5 with TRBJ1-2; 9 nucleotides agree with TRBD1. This CDR3 is built from 14 residues. Germline V gene data show CDR1 as MNHEY and CDR2 as SVGAGI. V was pared by 5 bases and J by 7 bases, with 8 bases of the junction left unmatched. This CDR3 is CASSTQGAEGGYTF. The CDR3 nucleotides read TGTGCCAGCAGTACACAGGGGGCGGAAGGTGGCTACACCTTC.

This rearrangement joins TRBV5-1 to TRBJ2-2; 10 positions match TRBD2. Per germline, CDR1 SGHRS and CDR2 YFSETQ. V lost 5 bases, J lost 6 bases, and 10 bases stayed unmatched. The CDR3 consists of 16 residues. Written as DNA, the CDR3 is TGCGCCAGCAGACGCCCTGGGCTAGCGGGAGCCGGGGAGCTGTTTTTT. It encodes CASRRPGLAGAGELFF.

The chain joins TRBV7-9 to TRBJ2-7, with TRBD1 as a possible D gene (6 bases). Germline V gene lookup returns CDR1 SEHNR and CDR2 FQNEAQ (reference sequence). CDR3 size: 14 residues. Trimming shortened V by 0 bases and J by 5 bases, and 11 bases separated the two germline ends. Here the CDR3 reads CASSLAGATHEQYF. The CDR3 region has the DNA TGTGCCAGCAGCTTAGCGGGGGCCACCCACGAGCAGTACTTC.

This sequence joins TRBV5-4 and TRBJ2-1, with 7 bases identical to TRBD1. CDR1 is SGHNT, CDR2 YYREEE, per germline (reference sequence). J gave up 5 bases and V 3 bases, and 2 bases lay outside the gene matches. The CDR3 is 13 amino acids. CDR3 loop: CASSSGQDNEQFF. The CDR3 coding sequence is TGTGCCAGCAGCTCCGGACAGGACAATGAGCAGTTCTTC.